A selection of T cell receptor beta chains follows, all from one sample in a study of T cells in Graves' hyperthyroidism and ophthalmopathy. TCRdb re-derived calls from the multiplex PCR reads in MiXCR, one entry per CDR3 protein. The sample contains approximately 500,000 distinct CDR3 sequences, 35% to 55% of which appear only once. What was sequenced was peripheral blood or thyroid tissue (not recorded which). These receptors were taken from a young woman with Graves' hyperthyroidism. The CDR3 runs from the conserved cysteine through the conserved F or W. The D gene is left open where the match is weak. A row's size may be missing; if present it is once, few, many or a size class.

TRBD2 . TRBJ2-1 TRBV9 TGTGCCAGCAGCGTATCGGCTAGCGGGGCCCTATACAATGAGCAGTTCTTC CASSVSASGALYNEQFF
. few TRBJ2-5 TRBV29-1 TGCAGCGGGAGGGCCCTCGAGACCCAGTACTTC CSGRALETQYF
. many TRBJ2-7 TRBV12-3/TRBV12-4 TGTGCCAGCAGTTTAATGTGGAGAATGCGTTCGGGCGAGCAGTACTTC CASSLMWRMRSGEQYF
. . TRBJ2-5 TRBV2 TGTGCCAGCAGTGGAGGGTCAGTCCAAGAGACCCAGTACTTC CASSGGSVQETQYF
TRBD2 . TRBJ2-5 TRBV20-1 TGCAGTGCTCCCAGGACTAGCGGGAGAATCGGAGAGACCCAGTACTTC CSAPRTSGRIGETQYF
TRBD2 . TRBJ2-7 TRBV9 TGTGCCAGCAGCTTGGAGGCGGGAGGAGGGGACGAGCAGTACTTC CASSLEAGGGDEQYF
TRBD1 . TRBJ1-2 TRBV30 TGTGCCTCGGGAGACAGGGGAAACTATGGCTACACCTTC CASGDRGNYGYTF
. . TRBJ2-7 TRBV7-8 TGTGCCAGCAGAGCCGACGGAGAGTACTACGAGCAGTACTTC CASRADGEYYEQYF
TRBD1 many TRBJ1-6 TRBV10-1 TGCGCCAGCAGTCGACCGGGACAGGGATATAATTCACCCCTCCACTTT CASSRPGQGYNSPLHF
. many TRBJ2-6 TRBV30 TGTGCCTTATCCATCTCTGGGGCCAACGTCCTGACTTTC CALSISGANVLTF
. few TRBJ2-2 TRBV19 TGTGCCAGTAGTATAACCGACGTTTCGCGGTTGTGGAGCGCCGGGGAGCTGTTTTTT CASSITDVSRLWSAGELFF
. few TRBJ1-3 TRBV6-6 TGTGCCAGCGTGTGGTGGGAAGGAAACACCATATATTTT CASVWWEGNTIYF
. . TRBJ2-5 TRBV6-1 TGTGCCAGCAGTGAAGGGACTCATGGTCCGCAAGAGACCCAGTACTTC CASSEGTHGPQETQYF
TRBD2 many TRBJ2-2 TRBV7-9 TGTGCCAGCAGCCCCCCACTAGCGGGAAAAACCGGGGAGCTGTTTTTT CASSPPLAGKTGELFF
. many TRBJ1-1 TRBV20-1 TGCAGTGCTAGTTTCGACACCGACACTGAAGCTTTCTTT CSASFDTDTEAFF
TRBD2 many TRBJ2-2 TRBV20-1 TGCAGTGCTCAGTGGGGACTAGCGGGAGTCGGGGAGCTGTTTTTT CSAQWGLAGVGELFF
TRBD2 . TRBJ2-6 TRBV2 TGTGCCAGCAGTACGGGACTAGCGGACACCGGGGCCAACGTCCTGACTTTC CASSTGLADTGANVLTF
. . TRBJ1-1 TRBV7-7 TGTGCCAGCAGCGCCGGTCTAGCGGCCTACAATGAAGCTTTCTTT CASSAGLAAYNEAFF
TRBD1 . TRBJ1-6 TRBV9 TGCGCCAGCAGTCCTCCCCGGACAGGGGGTTCACCCCCCCACTTT CASSPPRTGGSPPHF
. . TRBJ2-2 TRBV4-1 TGCGCCAGCAGGGAGGAGGGGAGCGTGGACACCGGGGAGCTGTTTTTT CASREEGSVDTGELFF
TRBD1 once TRBJ1-2 TRBV12-3/TRBV12-4 TGTGCCAGTCTTCGGGACAGGGCCCCCGGCTACACCTTC CASLRDRAPGYTF
TRBD1 . TRBJ1-2 TRBV24-1 TGTGCTAACCGGGACAGGGGTCTGTATGGCTACACCTTC CANRDRGLYGYTF
TRBD1 . TRBJ2-2 TRBV5-5 TGTGCCTGCAATCCGGGACAGGTATCAACCGGGGAGCTGTTTTTT CACNPGQVSTGELFF
. . TRBJ2-7 TRBV2 TGTGCCAGCATAAGCATGGGCAGGGAGAATGAGCAGTACTTC CASISMGRENEQYF
TRBD1 . TRBJ1-5 TRBV2 TGTGCCAGCCGGACAGGGCCGGGGGGTAGCAATCAGCCCCAGCATTTT CASRTGPGGSNQPQHF
. . TRBJ1-3 TRBV4-3 TGCGCCAGCAGCCAAGGAAACGGGGGCGCGGGAAACACCATATATTTT CASSQGNGGAGNTIYF
. . TRBJ1-6 TRBV7-2 TGTGCCAGTTCGGGACCGAGCAATTCACCCCTCCACTTT CASSGPSNSPLHF
. . TRBJ1-1 TRBV20-1 TGCAGTGCTAGTCTGTGGGGGGCGGGAACTGAAGCTTTCTTT CSASLWGAGTEAFF
. many TRBJ1-4 TRBV29-1 TGCAGCGTTGAAGGGGGAAGAGATGAAAAACTGTTTTTT CSVEGGRDEKLFF
. . TRBJ2-5 TRBV2 TGTGCCAGCAGGCTACTACCGGAGCGGGAGACCCAGTACTTC CASRLLPERETQYF
. . TRBJ1-5 TRBV7-9 TGTGCCAGCAGCCGGGTTGCCCGCGGCAATCAGCCCCAGCATTTT CASSRVARGNQPQHF
. . TRBJ2-5 TRBV25-1 TGTGCCAGCAGTGCTAGAGCCACAGAGGTCCGAGAGACCCAGTACTTC CASSARATEVRETQYF
TRBD1 many TRBJ1-1 TRBV5-1 TGCGCCAGCAGCGAGTCGACAGGGAAGAACACTGAAGCTTTCTTT CASSESTGKNTEAFF
. once TRBJ1-6 TRBV25-1 TGTGCCAGCAGCGCCTCCTCGGGGGCCCGTTCACCCCTCCACTTT CASSASSGARSPLHF
TRBD1 many TRBJ2-7 TRBV24-1 TGTGCCACCAGTGACCATCGACAGGGGTGGCCCTACGAGCAGTACTTC CATSDHRQGWPYEQYF
TRBD1 . TRBJ2-2 TRBV5-1 TGCGCCAGCAGCGCTACCGGGACAGTCACCGGGGAGCTGTTTTTT CASSATGTVTGELFF
. . TRBJ1-5 TRBV5-1 TGCGCCAGCAGCGCCGGGACGGAGTATAGCAATCAGCCCCAGCATTTT CASSAGTEYSNQPQHF
. few TRBJ2-3 TRBV2 TGTGCCAGCAGTGATGGGGGCACAGATACGCAGTATTTT CASSDGGTDTQYF
. many TRBJ2-7 TRBV7-4 TGTGCCAGCTATATTGCCGGGCCGGAACCTTACGAGCAGTACTTC CASYIAGPEPYEQYF
. . TRBJ1-4 TRBV10-3 TGTGCCATCAGTGAGTCAACAGGGACTAATGAAAAACTGTTTTTT CAISESTGTNEKLFF
TRBD1 many TRBJ1-5 TRBV2 TGTGCCAGCACCCGGACAGGGGGCCTTCAGCCCCAGCATTTT CASTRTGGLQPQHF
TRBD1 . TRBJ1-5 TRBV7-9 TGTGCCAGCAGCCAAGATCTCACAGGGGCGTATAGCAATCAGCCCCAGCATTTT CASSQDLTGAYSNQPQHF
. many TRBJ1-4 TRBV7-2 TGTGCCAGCAGCTTAGCGCTGGGCTGGGGGCCGTCGGGTGAAAAACTGTTTTTT CASSLALGWGPSGEKLFF
. medium-sized TRBJ2-5 TRBV20-1 TGCAGTGCTAGAGACGAGACCCAGTACTTC CSARDETQYF
. . TRBJ2-7 TRBV20-1 TGCAGTGCTAGAGGGACACTGGCCTACGAGCAGTACTTC CSARGTLAYEQYF
. . TRBJ2-4 TRBV15 TGTGCCACCAGCAGGGATGGGATCACAGCGGGCATTCAGTACTTC CATSRDGITAGIQYF
. . TRBJ1-5 TRBV19 TGTGCCAGTAGTCCCGGAATTTATAGCAATCAGCCCCAGCATTTT CASSPGIYSNQPQHF
TRBD2 . TRBJ2-7 TRBV24-1 TGTGCCACCAGTGACACCGGGACTAGCGGGAACCATGAGCAGTACTTC CATSDTGTSGNHEQYF